This T cell receptor (beta chain) originates from a study of cytomegalovirus exposure and HLA in healthy donors. PCR employed 60 Vbeta and 13 Jbeta primers. Measured with immunoSEQ multiplex PCR; TCRdb has only the in-frame clones, and not every one. The profile shows nearly 110,000 clones, approximately 71% of them singletons. The V gene end was trimmed by 5 bases and the J gene end by 3 bases; junction bases not matched to a gene: 9. Per the germline V gene, CDR1 is SGHRS and CDR2 is YFSETQ. The CDR3 has 16 amino acids. The chain recombines TRBV5-1 with TRBJ2-1; 9 bases are shared with TRBD1. This TCR derives from a man between 35 and 55 years old in good health and CMV-seronegative. The sample taken for sequencing was PBMCs. The CDR3 DNA reads TGCGCCAGCAGTCAAGCCGGGACAGGGCGCTACAATGAGCAGTTCTTC. Its translation is CASSQAGTGRYNEQFF.